This TCR beta chain was sequenced in a study of blood T cell repertoires in COVID-19. Overall study: Material from acute and convalescent COVID-19 was sourced from the United States, Italy and Spain.

This CDR3 has 17 amino acids. Germline V lookup: CDR1 SEHNR, CDR2 FQNEAQ (reference sequence). V was cut by 0 bases and J by 0 bases, with 14 bases left in between. In the authors' workflow: Amplifying reference gene primers gave estimates of nucleated cell counts. Only in-frame clones appear in the TCRdb table, and some are missing; sequencing was by immunoSEQ multiplex PCR. Clonal size and the V and J genes are those of that table, whereas D and trimming came from the DNA. The table has 140,000 or so clones, approximately 88% seen once. The sequencing input was peripheral blood. The clonotype was recovered from a woman aged 50 to 60 with acute or convalescent COVID-19. The chain carries TRBV7-9 and TRBJ1-1; no reliable D call. CDR3 residues: CASSLALGSGVNTEAFF. The CDR3 coding sequence is TGTGCCAGCAGCTTAGCGCTGGGTTCCGGGGTGAACACTGAAGCTTTCTTT.